These 8 T cell receptor beta chains came from one sample sequenced in a study of T-cell memory formation after mild COVID-19. Via MiXCR, TCRdb re-called the 5' RACE reads, giving one row per CDR3 protein. The sample carries hundreds of thousands of distinct CDR3 sequences, approximately 15% recorded once. Sequencing was done on a sample of PBMCs or a T cell subset sorted from them (not recorded which). The receptors were gathered from a man aged 18 to 30 who had mild COVID-19 (a few samples of this study predate the infection). Cell type and time point are not known.

A few counts support this clonotype. The rearrangement joins TRBV2 to TRBJ2-7; TRBD2 is a possible D gene (6 bases). V lost 6 bases, J lost 6 bases, and 15 bases lay in between. The CDR3 extends over 13 amino acids. The germline CDR1 and CDR2 sequences are SNHLY and FYNNEI. In nucleotides, the CDR3 is TGTGCCAGCAGCGCGGGACCCCCTTTCGAGCAGTACGTC. Translating it yields CASSAGPPFEQYV.

The sample holds a few counts of this clonotype. The genes are TRBV12-3 or TRBV12-4 and TRBJ2-1, with TRBD2 matching over 11 bases. The CDR3 runs 15 residues. V lost 6 bases and J lost 5; bases outside the gene matches: 6. The CDR3: CASSTSGGAHNEQFF. The CDR3 nucleotides read TGTGCCAGCAGCACTAGCGGGGGAGCTCACAATGAGCAGTTCTTC.

This clonotype was seen a few times. V gene TRBV20-1 combines with J gene TRBJ1-6; no firm D call. V was trimmed by 6 bases and J by 8 bases, leaving 14 bases between them. The germline CDR1 and CDR2 sequences are DFQATT and SNEGSKA (reference sequence). The CDR3 runs 13 residues. CDR3 residues: CSAARTLDSPLHF. The CDR3 coding sequence is TGCAGTGCCGCCAGAACGTTGGATTCACCCCTCCACTTT.

This clonotype was seen a handful of times. The V call is TRBV12-3 or TRBV12-4, the J call TRBJ2-2; D is ambiguous. V shed 7 bases and J shed 5 bases, with 17 bases lying between them. There are 15 residues in the CDR3. The CDR3 DNA reads TGTGCCAGCACCCAAGAGAGAGTCCGAACCGGGGAGCTGTTTTTT. Translating it yields CASTQERVRTGELFF.

The chain is built from TRBV6-2 or TRBV6-3 and TRBJ1-5; D gene unclear. Germline loops: CDR1 MNHEY, CDR2 SVGEGT. V was trimmed by 0 bases and J by 1 base, leaving 7 bases between them. The CDR3 runs 15 residues. In DNA, the CDR3 is TGTGCCAGCAGTTACTCTGGGGTAAGCAATCAGCCCCAGCATTTT. This gives the protein CASSYSGVSNQPQHF.

In its sample, this clonotype was seen a few times. This chain joins TRBV5-6 and TRBJ2-1; the match to TRBD1 covers 7 bases. After removal of 4 bases from V and 3 bases from J, the junction contained 7 bases not matched to a gene. CDR1 and CDR2 from the germline V gene are SGHDT and YYEEEE. There are 15 residues in the CDR3. The CDR3 DNA is TGTGCCAGCAGCCGTTGGGGGACAGACTACAATGAGCAGTTCTTC. Translation gives CASSRWGTDYNEQFF.

The gene calls are TRBV7-8 and TRBJ2-7; 8 bases are shared with TRBD1. The CDR3 loop spans 14 amino acids. Unmatched junction bases numbered 8, after V lost 5 bases and J lost 5 bases. Germline V CDR1 and CDR2: SGHVS, FQNEAQ. CDR3 sequence: CASSRRTGNHEQYF. The CDR3 nucleotides read TGTGCCAGCAGCCGCCGGACAGGGAACCACGAGCAGTACTTC.

The sample holds a few counts of this clonotype. The chain employs TRBV6-2 or TRBV6-3 and TRBJ2-7; maybe TRBD2 (6 bases). The CDR3 totals 14 residues. Trimming removed 8 bases from V and 3 bases from J, with 17 bases in between. Germline V gene sequence: CDR1 MNHEY, CDR2 SVGEGT. The CDR3 nucleotides are TGTGCCAGCGCCTCCAGTCGGGGGATCTACGAGCAGTACTTC. Translation: CASASSRGIYEQYF.